This TCR beta chain was found in a study of blood T cell repertoires in COVID-19. The germline V gene encodes CDR1 SGHDT and CDR2 YYEEEE. V lost 5 bases and J lost 0, with 12 bases in between. There are 14 residues in the CDR3. TCRdb's copy holds only in-frame clones and misses some; the assay was immunoSEQ multiplex PCR. The data contain about 270,000 clones, about 86% of them singletons. This sequence originates from a woman aged 25 to 39 with COVID-19, enrolled during active disease. Sequencing used peripheral blood. The chain combines TRBV5-6 with TRBJ2-7, with a possible D match to TRBD1 (5 bases). CDR3: CASSSHRSSYEQYF. DNA of the CDR3: TGTGCCAGCAGTTCGCACAGGAGCTCCTACGAGCAGTACTTC.